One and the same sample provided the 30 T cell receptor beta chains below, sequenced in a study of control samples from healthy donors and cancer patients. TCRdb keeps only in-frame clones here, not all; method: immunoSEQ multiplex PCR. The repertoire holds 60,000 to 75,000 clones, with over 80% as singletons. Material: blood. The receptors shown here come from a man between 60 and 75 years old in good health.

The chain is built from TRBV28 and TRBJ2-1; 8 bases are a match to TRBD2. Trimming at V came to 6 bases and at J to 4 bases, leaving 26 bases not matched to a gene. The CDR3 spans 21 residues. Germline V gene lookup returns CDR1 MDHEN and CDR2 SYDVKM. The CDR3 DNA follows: TGTGCCAGCAGCACGCTGTATTGGGCAGCGGGAGAAGAAGTGCGTTACAATGAGCAGTTCTTC. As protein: CASSTLYWAAGEEVRYNEQFF. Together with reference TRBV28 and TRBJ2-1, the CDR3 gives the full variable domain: DVKVTQSSRYLVKRTGEKVFLECVQDMDHENMFWYRQDPGLGLRLIYFSYDVKMKEKGDIPEGYSVSREKKERFSLILESASTNQTSMYLCASSTLYWAAGEEVRYNEQFFGPGTRLTVL.

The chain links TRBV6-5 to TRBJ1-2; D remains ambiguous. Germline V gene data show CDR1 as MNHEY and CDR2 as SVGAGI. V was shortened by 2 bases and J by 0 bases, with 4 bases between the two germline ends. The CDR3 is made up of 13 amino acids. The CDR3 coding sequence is TGTGCCAGCAGTTACCAGGCTAACTATGGCTACACCTTC. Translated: CASSYQANYGYTF.

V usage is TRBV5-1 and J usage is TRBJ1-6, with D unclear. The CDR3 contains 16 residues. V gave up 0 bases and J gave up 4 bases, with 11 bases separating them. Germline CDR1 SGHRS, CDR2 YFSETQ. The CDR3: CASSLDGRPYNSPLHF. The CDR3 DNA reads TGCGCCAGCAGCTTGGACGGCAGACCTTATAATTCACCCCTCCACTTT.

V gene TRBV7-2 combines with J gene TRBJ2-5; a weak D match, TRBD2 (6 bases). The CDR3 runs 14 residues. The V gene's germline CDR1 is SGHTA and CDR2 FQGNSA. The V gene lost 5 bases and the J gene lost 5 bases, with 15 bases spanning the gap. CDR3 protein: CASSPGLAGETQYF. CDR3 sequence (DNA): TGTGCCAGCAGCCCGGGACTGGCGGGGGAGACCCAGTACTTC.

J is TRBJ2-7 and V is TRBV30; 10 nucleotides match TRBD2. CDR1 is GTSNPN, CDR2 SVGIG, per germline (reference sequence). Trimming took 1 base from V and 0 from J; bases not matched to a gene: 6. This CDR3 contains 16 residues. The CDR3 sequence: CAWSGTSGRSSYEQYF. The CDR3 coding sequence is TGTGCCTGGAGTGGGACTAGCGGCCGCAGCTCCTACGAGCAGTACTTC.

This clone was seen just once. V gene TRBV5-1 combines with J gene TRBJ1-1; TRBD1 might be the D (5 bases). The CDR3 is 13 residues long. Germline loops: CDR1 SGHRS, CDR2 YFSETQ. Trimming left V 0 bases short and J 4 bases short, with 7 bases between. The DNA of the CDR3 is TGCGCCAGCAGCTTGGCGGGGGTCACTGAAGCTTTCTTT. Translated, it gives CASSLAGVTEAFF.

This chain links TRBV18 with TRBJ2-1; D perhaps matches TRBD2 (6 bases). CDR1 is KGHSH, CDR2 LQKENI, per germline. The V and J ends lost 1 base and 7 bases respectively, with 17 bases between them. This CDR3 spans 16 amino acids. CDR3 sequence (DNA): TGTGCCAGCTCACCACGGGACCCATATGGGGGGAATGAGCAGTTCTTC. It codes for CASSPRDPYGGNEQFF.

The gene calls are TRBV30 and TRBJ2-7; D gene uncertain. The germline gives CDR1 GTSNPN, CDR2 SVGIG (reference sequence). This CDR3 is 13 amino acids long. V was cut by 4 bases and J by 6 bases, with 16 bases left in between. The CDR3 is CAWTGRMTSEQYF. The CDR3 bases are TGTGCCTGGACAGGTAGAATGACCTCCGAGCAGTACTTC.

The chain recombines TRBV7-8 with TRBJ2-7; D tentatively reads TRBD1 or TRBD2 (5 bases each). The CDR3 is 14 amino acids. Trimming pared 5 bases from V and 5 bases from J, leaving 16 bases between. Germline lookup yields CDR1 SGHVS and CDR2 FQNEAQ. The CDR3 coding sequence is TGTGCCAGCAGCCCCGGTAGGGGAGATGACGAGCAGTACTTC. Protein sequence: CASSPGRGDDEQYF.

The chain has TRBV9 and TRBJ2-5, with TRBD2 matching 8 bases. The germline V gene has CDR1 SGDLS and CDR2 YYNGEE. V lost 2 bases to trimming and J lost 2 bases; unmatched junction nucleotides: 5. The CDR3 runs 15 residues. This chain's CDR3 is CASSVTSGDQETQYF. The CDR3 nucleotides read TGTGCCAGCAGCGTTACTAGCGGTGATCAAGAGACCCAGTACTTC.

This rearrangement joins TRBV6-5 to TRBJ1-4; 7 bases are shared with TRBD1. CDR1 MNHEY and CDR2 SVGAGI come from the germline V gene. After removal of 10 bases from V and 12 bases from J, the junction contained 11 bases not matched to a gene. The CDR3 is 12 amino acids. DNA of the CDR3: TGTGCCACCCTCTCAGGGGGGAAGGAACTGTTTTTT. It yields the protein CATLSGGKELFF.

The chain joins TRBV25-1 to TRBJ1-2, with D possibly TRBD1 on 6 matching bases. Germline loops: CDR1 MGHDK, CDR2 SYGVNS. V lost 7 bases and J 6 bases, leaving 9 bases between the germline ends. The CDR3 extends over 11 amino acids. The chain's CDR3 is CASTGGNGYTF. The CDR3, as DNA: TGTGCCAGCACGGGGGGCAATGGCTACACCTTC.

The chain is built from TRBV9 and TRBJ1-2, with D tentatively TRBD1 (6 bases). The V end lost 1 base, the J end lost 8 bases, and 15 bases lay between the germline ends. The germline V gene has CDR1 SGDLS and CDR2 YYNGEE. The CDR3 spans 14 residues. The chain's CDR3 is CASSVLGGTGGYTF. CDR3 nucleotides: TGTGCCAGCAGCGTACTAGGGGGGACCGGAGGCTACACCTTC.

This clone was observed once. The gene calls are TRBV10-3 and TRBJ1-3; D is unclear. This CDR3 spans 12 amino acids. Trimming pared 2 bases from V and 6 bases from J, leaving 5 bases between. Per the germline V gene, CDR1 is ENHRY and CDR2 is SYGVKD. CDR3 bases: TGTGCCATCAGTGAGAATGCAAACACCATATATTTT. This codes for CAISENANTIYF.

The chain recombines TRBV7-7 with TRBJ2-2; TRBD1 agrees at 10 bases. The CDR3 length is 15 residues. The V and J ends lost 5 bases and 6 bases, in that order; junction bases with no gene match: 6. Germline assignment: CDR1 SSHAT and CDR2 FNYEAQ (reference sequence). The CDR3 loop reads CASSRSGQGSGELFF. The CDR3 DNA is TGTGCCAGCAGCAGATCGGGACAGGGGTCCGGGGAGCTGTTTTTT.

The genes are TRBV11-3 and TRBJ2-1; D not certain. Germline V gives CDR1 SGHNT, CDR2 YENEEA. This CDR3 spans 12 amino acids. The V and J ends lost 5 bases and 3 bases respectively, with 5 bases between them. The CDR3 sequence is CASSGIYNEQFF. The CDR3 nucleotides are TGTGCCAGCAGCGGGATCTACAATGAGCAGTTCTTC.

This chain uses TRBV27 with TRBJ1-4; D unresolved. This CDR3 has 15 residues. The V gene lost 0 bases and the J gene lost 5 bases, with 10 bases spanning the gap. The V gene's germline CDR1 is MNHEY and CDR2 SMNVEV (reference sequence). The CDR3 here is CASSLSAGWNEKLFF. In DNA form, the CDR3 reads TGTGCCAGCAGTTTATCGGCAGGTTGGAATGAAAAACTGTTTTTT.

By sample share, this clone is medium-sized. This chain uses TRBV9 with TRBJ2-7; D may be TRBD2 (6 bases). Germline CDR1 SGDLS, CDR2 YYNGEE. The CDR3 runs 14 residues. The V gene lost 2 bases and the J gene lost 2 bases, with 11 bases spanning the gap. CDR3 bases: TGTGCCAGCAGCGTTCAGGGAGGACCCTACGAGCAGTACTTC. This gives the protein CASSVQGGPYEQYF.

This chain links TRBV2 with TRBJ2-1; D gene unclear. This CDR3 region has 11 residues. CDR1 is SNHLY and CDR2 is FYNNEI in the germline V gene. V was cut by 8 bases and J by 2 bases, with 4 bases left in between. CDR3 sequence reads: CASGTYNEQFF. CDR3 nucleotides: TGTGCCAGCGGAACCTACAATGAGCAGTTCTTC.

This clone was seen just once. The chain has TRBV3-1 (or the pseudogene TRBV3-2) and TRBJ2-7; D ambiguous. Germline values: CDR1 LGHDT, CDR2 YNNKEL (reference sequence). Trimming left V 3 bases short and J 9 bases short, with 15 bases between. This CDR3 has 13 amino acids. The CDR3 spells CASSQQFQELQYF. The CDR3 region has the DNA TGTGCCAGCAGCCAGCAATTTCAAGAGCTGCAGTACTTC.

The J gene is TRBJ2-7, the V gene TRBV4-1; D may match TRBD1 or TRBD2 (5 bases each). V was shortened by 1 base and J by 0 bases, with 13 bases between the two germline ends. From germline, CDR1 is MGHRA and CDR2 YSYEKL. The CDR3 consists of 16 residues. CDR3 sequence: CASSQGPGTASYEQYF. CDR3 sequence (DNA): TGCGCCAGCAGCCAAGGTCCCGGGACGGCCTCCTACGAGCAGTACTTC.

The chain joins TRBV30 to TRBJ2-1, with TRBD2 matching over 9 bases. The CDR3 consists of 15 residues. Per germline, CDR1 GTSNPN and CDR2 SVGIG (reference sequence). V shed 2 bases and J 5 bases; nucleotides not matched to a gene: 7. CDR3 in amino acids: CAWSPKGLADNEQFF. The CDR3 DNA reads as TGTGCCTGGAGTCCCAAGGGACTAGCTGACAATGAGCAGTTCTTC.

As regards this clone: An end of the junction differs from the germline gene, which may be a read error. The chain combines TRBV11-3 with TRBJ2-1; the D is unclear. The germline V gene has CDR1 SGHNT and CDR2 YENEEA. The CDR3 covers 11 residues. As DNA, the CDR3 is TGTGCCAGCAGCTTAGACACCCCTAGGCTCTTC. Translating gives CASSLDTPRLF.

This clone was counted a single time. CDR3 nucleotides: TGTGCCAGCAGCTCGGGACAGAACTACGAGCAGTACTTC. Amino acids: CASSSGQNYEQYF. The rearrangement uses TRBV5-4 and TRBJ2-7; TRBD1 agrees at 7 bases. The CDR3 loop spans 13 amino acids. Losses at the gene ends were 3 bases for V and 3 bases for J; bases not matched to a gene: 3. Germline V gene data show CDR1 as SGHNT and CDR2 as YYREEE (reference sequence).

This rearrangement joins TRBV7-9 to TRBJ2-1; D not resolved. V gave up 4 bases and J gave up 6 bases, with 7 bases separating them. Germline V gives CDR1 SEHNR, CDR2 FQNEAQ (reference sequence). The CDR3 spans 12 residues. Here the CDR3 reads CASSSPLNEQFF. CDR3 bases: TGTGCCAGCAGCTCCCCGCTCAATGAGCAGTTCTTC.

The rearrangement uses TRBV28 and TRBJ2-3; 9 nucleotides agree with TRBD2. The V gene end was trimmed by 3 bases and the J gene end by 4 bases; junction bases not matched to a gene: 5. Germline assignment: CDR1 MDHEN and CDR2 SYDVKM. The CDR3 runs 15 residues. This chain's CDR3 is CASSLSAGGSDTQYF. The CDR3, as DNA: TGTGCCAGCAGTTTGTCAGCGGGAGGTTCAGATACGCAGTATTTT.

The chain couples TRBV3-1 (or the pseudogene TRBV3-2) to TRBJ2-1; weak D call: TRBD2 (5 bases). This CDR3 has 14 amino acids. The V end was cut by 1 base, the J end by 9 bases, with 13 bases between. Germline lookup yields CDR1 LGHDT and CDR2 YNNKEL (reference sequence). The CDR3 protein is CASSQGVASFEQFF. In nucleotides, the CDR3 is TGTGCCAGCAGCCAAGGCGTTGCTAGCTTTGAGCAGTTCTTC.

The DNA of the CDR3 is TGTGCCAGCAGCCACAGCTACGAGCAGTACTTC. It yields the protein CASSHSYEQYF. This chain uses TRBV3-1 (or the pseudogene TRBV3-2) with TRBJ2-7; no clear D gene. Germline V gives CDR1 LGHDT, CDR2 YNNKEL (reference sequence). The CDR3 is 11 amino acids. V lost 3 bases to trimming and J lost 3 bases, with 3 bases between them.

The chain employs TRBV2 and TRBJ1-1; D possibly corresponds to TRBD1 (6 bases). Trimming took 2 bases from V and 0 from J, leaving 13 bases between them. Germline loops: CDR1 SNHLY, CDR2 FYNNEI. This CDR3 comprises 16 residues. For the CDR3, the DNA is TGTGCCAGCAGTGAAATGGGGGCCAGAATGAACACTGAAGCTTTCTTT. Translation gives CASSEMGARMNTEAFF.

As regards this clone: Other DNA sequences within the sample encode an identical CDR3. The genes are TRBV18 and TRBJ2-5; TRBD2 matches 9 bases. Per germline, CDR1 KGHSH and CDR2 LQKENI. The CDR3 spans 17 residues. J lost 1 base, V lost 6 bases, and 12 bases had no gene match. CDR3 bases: TGTGCCAGCTCGACCACCAGTGGCGGGAGGGGCCAAGAGACCCAGTACTTC. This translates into CASSTTSGGRGQETQYF.